What follows are 11 T cell receptor beta chains derived from one specimen sequenced in a study of cytomegalovirus exposure and HLA in healthy donors. The table came from immunoSEQ multiplex PCR; TCRdb's copy has only in-frame clones and leaves some out. The table has 150,000 or so clones, roughly 84% seen once; the top ten hold 9.5% to 13%. Sequencing was carried out using PBMCs. All receptors derive from a man aged 25 to 40 in good health and CMV-seropositive.

This chain connects TRBV30 to TRBJ1-4; 9 bases align to TRBD1. V shed 1 base and J 5 bases; nucleotides not matched to a gene: 8. CDR1 is GTSNPN, CDR2 SVGIG, per germline (reference sequence). The CDR3 totals 16 residues. The CDR3 sequence is CAWSARTGTGNEKLFF. CDR3 coding DNA: TGTGCCTGGAGTGCACGGACCGGGACAGGGAATGAAAAACTGTTTTTT.

V usage is TRBV5-4 and J usage is TRBJ1-2; 7 positions match TRBD1. The length of the CDR3 is 14 residues. The V gene end was trimmed by 4 bases and the J gene end by 2 bases; junction bases not matched to a gene: 5. The germline V gene encodes CDR1 SGHNT and CDR2 YYREEE (reference sequence). The CDR3 protein is CASSAGQINYGYTF. For the CDR3, the DNA is TGTGCCAGCAGCGCGGGACAGATCAACTATGGCTACACCTTC.

This sequence joins TRBV28 and TRBJ1-5; 7 bases map to TRBD1. V shed 6 bases, J shed 7 bases, and the junction held 6 bases outside the gene matches. Germline values: CDR1 MDHEN, CDR2 SYDVKM. The CDR3 is 13 amino acids. CDR3 residues: CASSQGGSQPQHF. CDR3 sequence (DNA): TGTGCCAGCAGCCAAGGGGGCTCGCAGCCCCAGCATTTT.

This chain links TRBV29-1 with TRBJ2-5, with TRBD1 matching 7 bases. The germline gives CDR1 SQVTM, CDR2 ANQGSEA. The CDR3 is 13 amino acids. The ends lost 3 bases at V and 4 bases at J; junction bases unmatched: 5. The CDR3 nucleotides are TGCAGCGTTGAGGGTCAGGGGGTAGAGACCCAGTACTTC. As protein: CSVEGQGVETQYF. The entire variable domain, with the rest obtained from reference TRBV29-1 and TRBJ2-5, is as follows: SAVISQKPSRDICQRGTSLTIQCQVDSQVTMMFWYRQQPGQSLTLIATANQGSEATYESGFVIDKFPISRPNLTFSTLTVSNMSPEDSSIYLCSVEGQGVETQYFGPGTRLLVL.

V is TRBV18 and J is TRBJ2-7; 9 bases map to TRBD1. V lost 3 bases and J lost 5; bases outside the gene matches: 5. Germline values: CDR1 KGHSH, CDR2 LQKENI. There are 14 residues in the CDR3. Written as DNA, the CDR3 is TGTGCCAGCTCACCCGGGACAGGGATGAACGAGCAGTACTTC. The encoded protein is CASSPGTGMNEQYF. Complete variable domain (other parts from reference TRBV18 and TRBJ2-7): NAGVMQNPRHLVRRRGQEARLRCSPMKGHSHVYWYRQLPEEGLKFMVYLQKENIIDESGMPKERFSAEFPKEGPSILRIQQVVRGDSAAYFCASSPGTGMNEQYFGPGTRLTVT.

V is TRBV5-6 and J is TRBJ2-5, with a possible D match to TRBD1 (6 bases). This CDR3 has 14 residues. V dropped 5 bases and J dropped 5 bases, with 16 bases sitting between them. Per germline, CDR1 SGHDT and CDR2 YYEEEE. The CDR3 spells CASSRRDTGETQYF. CDR3 coding DNA: TGTGCCAGCAGTCGCCGGGACACTGGGGAGACCCAGTACTTC. Using reference TRBV5-6 and TRBJ2-5 for the parts outside the CDR3, the full variable domain is DAGVTQSPTHLIKTRGQQVTLRCSPKSGHDTVSWYQQALGQGPQFIFQYYEEEERQRGNFPDRFSGHQFPNYSSELNVNALLLGDSALYLCASSRRDTGETQYFGPGTRLLVL.

This clone has just one count. The genes are TRBV28 and TRBJ2-2; tentative D call: TRBD1 (6 bases). The CDR3 loop spans 12 amino acids. Germline values: CDR1 MDHEN, CDR2 SYDVKM. The CDR3 DNA reads as TGTGCGGTGGGGGCGCTGGCCGGGGAGCTGTTTTTT. Translated: CAVGALAGELFF.

This chain connects TRBV10-1 to TRBJ2-3; possibly TRBD1 for D (6 bases). Germline lookup yields CDR1 WNHNN and CDR2 SYGVQD (reference sequence). V dropped 6 bases and J dropped 6 bases, with 16 bases sitting between them. The CDR3 loop spans 14 amino acids. CDR3 nucleotide sequence: TGCGCCAGCAGCGACCACAGGGCGCTCGATACGCAGTATTTT. Encoded protein: CASSDHRALDTQYF.

The V and J genes are TRBV4-3 and TRBJ2-2; TRBD2 might be the D (5 bases). The germline CDR1 and CDR2 sequences are LGHNA and YSLEER. Trimming removed 1 base at V and 2 bases at J, with 11 bases between. The CDR3 runs 16 residues. CDR3 sequence: CASSQGQRSNTGELFF. Here the CDR3 DNA reads TGCGCCAGCAGCCAAGGCCAGCGGTCCAACACCGGGGAGCTGTTTTTT.

The gene calls are TRBV19 and TRBJ1-5; D is uncertain. The CDR3 is 14 amino acids. Trimming shortened V by 7 bases and J by 4 bases, and 14 bases separated the two germline ends. The germline V gene encodes CDR1 LNHDA and CDR2 SQIVND (reference sequence). The CDR3 DNA follows: TGTGCCAGTACCCTCAGGCAGTATAATCAGCCCCAGCATTTT. The encoded protein is CASTLRQYNQPQHF.

This rearrangement joins TRBV13 to TRBJ2-7; maybe TRBD2 (7 bases). This CDR3 is built from 14 residues. V lost 6 bases and J 2 bases, leaving 14 bases between the germline ends. Germline V lookup: CDR1 PRHDT, CDR2 FYEKMQ (reference sequence). CDR3 in DNA: TGTGCCAGCAGTCCCGGGGGGCCGGCCTACGAGCAGTACTTC. It codes for CASSPGGPAYEQYF.